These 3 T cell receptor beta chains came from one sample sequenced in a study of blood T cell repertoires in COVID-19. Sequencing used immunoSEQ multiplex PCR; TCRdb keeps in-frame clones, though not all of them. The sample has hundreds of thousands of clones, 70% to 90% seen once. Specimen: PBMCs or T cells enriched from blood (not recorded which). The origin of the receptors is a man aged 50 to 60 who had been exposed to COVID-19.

CDR3 DNA sequence: TGTGCCAGCAGCTTAGACCCCCTTCAGGGAAAACTGTTTTTT. This translates into CASSLDPLQGKLFF. The chain recombines TRBV7-8 with TRBJ1-4, with D perhaps TRBD1 (5 bases). Germline V CDR1 and CDR2: SGHVS, FQNEAQ. Trimming took 1 base from V and 10 from J, leaving 13 bases between them. This CDR3 region has 14 residues.

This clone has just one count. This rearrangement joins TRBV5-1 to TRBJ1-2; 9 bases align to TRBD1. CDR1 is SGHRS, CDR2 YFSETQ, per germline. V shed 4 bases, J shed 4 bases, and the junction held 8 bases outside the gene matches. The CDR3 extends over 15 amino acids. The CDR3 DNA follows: TGCGCCAGCAGCCAAACAGGGGGCTCTGGCTATGGCTACACCTTC. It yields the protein CASSQTGGSGYGYTF.

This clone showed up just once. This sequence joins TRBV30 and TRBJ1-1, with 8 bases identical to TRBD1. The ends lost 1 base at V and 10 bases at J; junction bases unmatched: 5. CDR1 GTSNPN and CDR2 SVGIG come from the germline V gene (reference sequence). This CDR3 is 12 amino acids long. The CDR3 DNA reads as TGTGCCTGGAGTGCGCCAGGGGGCCGAGCTTTCTTT. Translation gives CAWSAPGGRAFF.